This entry features one T cell receptor (beta chain) sequence. The data are from a study of blood T cells in healthy people across ages. It was with a sample-barcoded 5' primer and a J-beta primer mix that a second PCR of about 6 to 12 cycles was run. TCRdb used MiXCR to reprocess the 5' RACE reads, holding one entry per CDR3 protein. The sample includes hundreds of thousands of distinct CDR3 sequences, around 24% of them seen just once. This CDR3 is built from 17 residues. Germline V gene data show CDR1 as LNHDA and CDR2 as SQIVND (reference sequence). V was clipped by 7 bases and J by 1 base, with 17 bases between them. The data were also submitted as part of a second study, on T cells of mothers and their children. From that study: During the second PCR, the M1S primer introduced sample barcodes along with 2-4 random nucleotides.

The receptor's source is a boy aged 5-17 years in good health. This rearrangement joins TRBV19 to TRBJ2-6, with D tentatively TRBD1 (6 bases). Sequencing input: blood. The CDR3 DNA sequence: TGTGCCAGTACTGCCCTGTCCGGGACATCTGGGGCCAACGTCCTGACTTTC. Translating gives CASTALSGTSGANVLTF. Filled out from reference TRBV19 and TRBJ2-6, the complete variable domain reads DGGITQSPKYLFRKEGQNVTLSCEQNLNHDAMYWYRQDPGQGLRLIYYSQIVNDFQKGDIAEGYSVSREKKESFPLTVTSAQKNPTAFYLCASTALSGTSGANVLTFGAGSRLTVL.